Listed below are T cell receptor beta chains from one sample, sequenced in a study of Graves' ophthalmopathy and Graves' hyperthyroidism. TCRdb reprocessed the multiplex PCR reads with MiXCR, giving one entry per CDR3 protein. The sample holds about 700,000 distinct CDR3 sequences, roughly 40% seen once. Sequenced input: peripheral blood. These receptors all come from an adult man with Graves' ophthalmopathy. CDR3s include the opening cysteine and the closing phenylalanine or tryptophan. D genes are given only for firm matches. Rows may omit the clone size; those that give it use once, few, many or a size class.

J	length	D	V	size	DNA	CDR3
TRBJ1-1	12	-	TRBV12-3/TRBV12-4	-	TGTGCCAGCAGCAAAGAGACAGAAGGGGCTTTCTTT	CASSKETEGAFF
TRBJ1-4	14	TRBD1	TRBV7-8	many	TGTGCCAGCAGCTTAGACCAGGGGGCAGGGAAACTGTTTTTT	CASSLDQGAGKLFF
TRBJ2-3	15	TRBD1	TRBV15	-	TGTGCCACCAGCAGAACGAGACAGGGTGTAGATACGCAGTATTTT	CATSRTRQGVDTQYF
TRBJ1-3	15	TRBD1	TRBV29-1	-	TGCAGCGTTGTCGGGGACAGGGACTATGGCTACACCATATATTTT	CSVVGDRDYGYTIYF
TRBJ1-5	15	-	TRBV24-1	many	TGTGCCACCAGTGATGTTATAGCGGGAGTACAGACCCAGCATTTT	CATSDVIAGVQTQHF
TRBJ1-1	15	-	TRBV9	few	TGTGCCAGCAGCGTAGTGAAGGGGGGATTCACTGAAGCTTTCTTT	CASSVVKGGFTEAFF
TRBJ2-7	14	-	TRBV7-2	-	TGTGCCAGCAGTTACACGCGTACCTCCTACGAGCAGTACTTC	CASSYTRTSYEQYF
TRBJ1-2	13	-	TRBV20-1	many	TGCAGTGCTAGTTCGCAAGATAACTATGGCTACACCTTC	CSASSQDNYGYTF
TRBJ2-3	13	-	TRBV10-3	-	TGTGCCTTCTCATGGGGTAGCACAGATACGCAGTATTTT	CAFSWGSTDTQYF
TRBJ1-3	16	-	TRBV11-2	-	TGCGCCAGCAGCCAACCCGTCAGGGTCTCTGGAAACACCATATATTTT	CASSQPVRVSGNTIYF
TRBJ1-6	16	TRBD1	TRBV15	-	TGTGCCACCAGCAGCGTTTCGACAGGGGGGAACTCACCCCTCCACTTT	CATSSVSTGGNSPLHF
TRBJ1-6	15	TRBD1	TRBV9	many	TGTGCCAGCAGCGAATGGGACAGGGACAATTCACCCCTCCACTTT	CASSEWDRDNSPLHF
TRBJ1-6	14	TRBD1	TRBV9	-	TGTGCCAGCAGAACAGGACAGGGTGGTTCACCCCTCCACTTT	CASRTGQGGSPLHF
TRBJ1-2	14	TRBD1	TRBV5-6	many	TGTGCCAGCAGCTTGAGGGGGCCCGCCTATGGCTACACCTTC	CASSLRGPAYGYTF
TRBJ1-5	15	-	TRBV4-3	-	TGCGCCAGCAGCCAAGCTGACAGGAACAATCAGCCCCAGCATTTT	CASSQADRNNQPQHF
TRBJ2-7	15	TRBD1	TRBV7-2	few	TGTGCCAGCAGCCAAGGGACAGGGGGTTATTACGAGCAGTACTTC	CASSQGTGGYYEQYF
TRBJ2-6	14	-	TRBV10-3	many	TGTGCCAGCAGTTACTCAACTGGGGCCAACGTCCTGACTTTC	CASSYSTGANVLTF
TRBJ1-1	14	-	TRBV10-3	-	TGTGCCATCAGTGCCGATGGGGGGAGCACTGAAGCTTTCTTT	CAISADGGSTEAFF
TRBJ1-1	13	-	TRBV6-5	few	TGTGCCAGCAGTTACTCGAGGGGGATTGAAGCTTTCTTT	CASSYSRGIEAFF
TRBJ2-7	15	-	TRBV11-2	many	TGTGCCAGCAGCTTCGCCGGACTCGCGAACTACGAGCAGTACTTC	CASSFAGLANYEQYF
TRBJ2-7	17	TRBD2	TRBV20-1	-	TGCAGTGCTAAGGGCGGGACTAGCGGGAGGAACGCCTACGAGCAGTACTTC	CSAKGGTSGRNAYEQYF
TRBJ2-6	18	-	TRBV29-1	many	TGCAGCGTGGGGGAGGGGGCAGATTACCGCTCTGGGGCCAACGTCCTGACTTTC	CSVGEGADYRSGANVLTF
TRBJ2-3	15	-	TRBV9	-	TGTGCCAGCAGCGAGCAGGGGTTCCTCACAGATACGCAGTATTTC	CASSEQGFLTDTQYF